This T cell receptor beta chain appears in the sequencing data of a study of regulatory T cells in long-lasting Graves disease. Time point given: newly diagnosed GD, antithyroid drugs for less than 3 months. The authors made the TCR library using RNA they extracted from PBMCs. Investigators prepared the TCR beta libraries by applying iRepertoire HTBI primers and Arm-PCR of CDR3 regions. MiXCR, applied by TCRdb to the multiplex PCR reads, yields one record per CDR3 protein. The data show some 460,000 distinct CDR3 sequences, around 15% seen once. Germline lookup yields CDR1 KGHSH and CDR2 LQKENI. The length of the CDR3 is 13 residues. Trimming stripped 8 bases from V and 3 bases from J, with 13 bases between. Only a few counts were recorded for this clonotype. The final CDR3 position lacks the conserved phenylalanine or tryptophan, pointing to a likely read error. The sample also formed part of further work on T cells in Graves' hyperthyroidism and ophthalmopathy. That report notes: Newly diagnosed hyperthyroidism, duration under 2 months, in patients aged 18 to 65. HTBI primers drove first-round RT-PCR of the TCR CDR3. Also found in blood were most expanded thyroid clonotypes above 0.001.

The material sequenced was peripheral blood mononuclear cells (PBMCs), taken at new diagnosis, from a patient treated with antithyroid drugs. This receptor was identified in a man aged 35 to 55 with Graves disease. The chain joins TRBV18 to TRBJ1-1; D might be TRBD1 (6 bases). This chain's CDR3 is CASTTGRDTEAFL. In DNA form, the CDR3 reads TGTGCCAGCACAACAGGGAGGGACACTGAAGCTTTCCTT.